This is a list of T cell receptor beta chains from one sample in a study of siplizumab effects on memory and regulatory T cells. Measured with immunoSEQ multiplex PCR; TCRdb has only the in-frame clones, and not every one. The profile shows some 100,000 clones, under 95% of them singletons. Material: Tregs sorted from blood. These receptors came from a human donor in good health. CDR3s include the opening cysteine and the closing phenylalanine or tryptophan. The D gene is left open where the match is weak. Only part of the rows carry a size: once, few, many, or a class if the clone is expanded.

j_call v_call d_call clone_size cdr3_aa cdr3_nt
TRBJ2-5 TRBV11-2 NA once CASSLNPVETQYF TGTGCCAGCAGCCTAAATCCGGTAGAGACCCAGTACTTC
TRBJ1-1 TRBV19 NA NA CASMLYRGAGTEAFF TGTGCCAGTATGCTATATCGGGGGGCGGGCACTGAAGCTTTCTTT
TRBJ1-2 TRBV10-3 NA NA CAISESLGRVWSGYTF TGTGCCATCAGTGAGTCGCTTGGCAGGGTGTGGAGTGGCTACACCTTC
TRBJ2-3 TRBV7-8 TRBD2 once CASSLAGGTMTDTQYF TGTGCCAGCAGCCTCGCGGGGGGCACGATGACAGATACGCAGTATTTT
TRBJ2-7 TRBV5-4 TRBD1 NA CASSRNRGQTYEQYF TGTGCCAGCAGCAGAAACAGGGGGCAGACCTACGAGCAGTACTTC
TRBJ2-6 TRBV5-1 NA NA CASSRDTYSGANVLTF TGCGCCAGCAGCCGGGACACCTACTCTGGGGCCAACGTCCTGACTTTC
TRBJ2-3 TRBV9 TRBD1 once CASSLQGAQADTQYF TGTGCCAGCAGCCTACAGGGGGCGCAAGCAGATACGCAGTATTTT
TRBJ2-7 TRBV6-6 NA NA CASSYSIKQEQYF TGTGCCAGCAGTTACTCGATAAAACAGGAGCAGTACTTC
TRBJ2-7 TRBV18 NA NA CASSPLSKGSYEQYF TGTGCCAGCTCACCACTCTCAAAGGGCTCCTACGAGCAGTACTTC
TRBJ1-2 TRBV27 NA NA CATRARTGGGSLPPYGYTF TGTGCCACAAGGGCTCGTACGGGCGGGGGCAGCTTGCCCCCTTATGGCTACACCTTC